Listed below are T cell receptor beta chains from one sample, sequenced in a study of radiation and T cells in renal cell carcinoma. TCRdb's table, derived via immunoSEQ multiplex PCR, lists solely in-frame clones and lacks some. The sample has 110,000 to 150,000 clones, over 65% seen once. The sequences come from blood, collected from a patient whose treatment included radiotherapy and nephrectomy. The receptors derive from a woman aged 45-59 years with renal cell carcinoma. The CDR3 runs from the conserved cysteine through the conserved F or W. The order of the fields is CDR3 protein, CDR3 DNA, D gene, J gene, clone size, V gene. The D gene is left open where the match is weak. Some rows have no size entry. The others give once, few or many, or a class for an expanded clone.

CDR3: CASRKTGNSYEQYF
DNA: TGTGCCAGCAGGAAAACAGGAAATTCCTACGAGCAGTACTTC
D: .
J: TRBJ2-7
size: few
V: TRBV11-1

CDR3: CAWSSGTANTGELFF
DNA: TGTGCCTGGTCGTCCGGGACAGCGAACACCGGGGAGCTGTTTTTT
D: TRBD1
J: TRBJ2-2
size: .
V: TRBV30

CDR3: CASENPGGNTEAFF
DNA: TGTGCCAGCGAAAACCCGGGGGGTAACACTGAAGCTTTCTTT
D: .
J: TRBJ1-1
size: once
V: TRBV2

CDR3: CASSSTRGYEKLFF
DNA: TGTGCCAGCAGTTCCACCCGGGGGTATGAAAAACTGTTTTTT
D: .
J: TRBJ1-4
size: .
V: TRBV6-6

CDR3: CASSSSRSYEQYF
DNA: TGTGCCAGCAGTTCGAGCAGGTCCTACGAGCAGTACTTC
D: .
J: TRBJ2-7
size: .
V: TRBV6-6

CDR3: CASSLNGAQNTEAFF
DNA: TGTGCCAGCAGCTTAAACGGGGCCCAGAACACTGAAGCTTTCTTT
D: .
J: TRBJ1-1
size: once
V: TRBV7-2

CDR3: CASSIKAGHTEAFF
DNA: TGTGCCAGTAGTATTAAGGCGGGGCACACTGAAGCTTTCTTT
D: .
J: TRBJ1-1
size: .
V: TRBV19

CDR3: CSVEAIQGYEQYF
DNA: TGCAGCGTTGAGGCGATACAGGGATACGAGCAGTACTTC
D: .
J: TRBJ2-7
size: .
V: TRBV29-1

CDR3: CASSSTGGNSVYEQYF
DNA: TGTGCCAGCAGTTCAACAGGGGGTAATTCCGTCTACGAGCAGTACTTC
D: TRBD1
J: TRBJ2-7
size: .
V: TRBV27

CDR3: CASSDPNSRYF
DNA: TGTGCCAGCAGTGATCCCAACTCTCGGTACTTC
D: .
J: TRBJ2-5
size: .
V: TRBV25-1

CDR3: CASSTVTGSADTQYF
DNA: TGTGCCAGCAGCACCGTGACAGGGTCAGCAGATACGCAGTATTTT
D: TRBD1
J: TRBJ2-3
size: .
V: TRBV7-9

CDR3: CASTKRTGVDTQYF
DNA: TGTGCCAGTACCAAACGGACAGGGGTAGATACGCAGTATTTT
D: TRBD1
J: TRBJ2-3
size: .
V: TRBV19

CDR3: CASSSGTASEQYF
DNA: TGTGCCAGCAGCTCCGGGACGGCCTCCGAGCAGTACTTC
D: .
J: TRBJ2-7
size: .
V: TRBV5-6

CDR3: CASRREGTDTQYF
DNA: TGTGCCAGCAGGCGAGAGGGCACAGATACGCAGTATTTT
D: .
J: TRBJ2-3
size: once
V: TRBV2

CDR3: CASTVTGPNTGELFF
DNA: TGTGCCAGTACCGTAACAGGACCTAACACCGGGGAGCTGTTTTTT
D: .
J: TRBJ2-2
size: once
V: TRBV19

CDR3: CASSVQVISNQPQHF
DNA: TGTGCCAGTAGTGTTCAGGTGATTAGCAATCAGCCCCAGCATTTT
D: .
J: TRBJ1-5
size: .
V: TRBV19

CDR3: CASRDGLNTEAFF
DNA: TGTGCCAGCAGGGATGGACTGAACACTGAAGCTTTCTTT
D: .
J: TRBJ1-1
size: .
V: TRBV6-1

CDR3: CASSLGQNYGYTF
DNA: TGTGCCAGCAGCTTAGGGCAGAACTATGGCTACACCTTC
D: .
J: TRBJ1-2
size: .
V: TRBV7-2

CDR3: CASSSGIGAFF
DNA: TGTGCCAGCAGTTCTGGTATAGGAGCTTTCTTT
D: .
J: TRBJ1-1
size: .
V: TRBV6-6

CDR3: CASTTVATNEKLFF
DNA: TGTGCCAGCACGACAGTTGCAACTAATGAAAAACTGTTTTTT
D: .
J: TRBJ1-4
size: .
V: TRBV28